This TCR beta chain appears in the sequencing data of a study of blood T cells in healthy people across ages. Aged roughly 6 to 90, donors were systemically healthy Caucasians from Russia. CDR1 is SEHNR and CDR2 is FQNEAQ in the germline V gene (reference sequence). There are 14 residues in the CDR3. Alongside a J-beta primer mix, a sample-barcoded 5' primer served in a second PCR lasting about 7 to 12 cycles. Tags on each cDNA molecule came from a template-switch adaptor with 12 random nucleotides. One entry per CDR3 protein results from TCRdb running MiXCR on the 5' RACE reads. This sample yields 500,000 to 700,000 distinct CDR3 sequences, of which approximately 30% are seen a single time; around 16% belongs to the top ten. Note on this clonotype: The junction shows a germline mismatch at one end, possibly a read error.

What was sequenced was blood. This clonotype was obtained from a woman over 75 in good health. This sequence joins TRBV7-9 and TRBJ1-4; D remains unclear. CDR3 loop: CASSPPPTSEKLFF. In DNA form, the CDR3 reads TGTGCCAGCAGCCCTCCCCCAACTAGTGAAAAACTGTTTTTT.